This TCR beta chain was found in a study of CD8+CD57+ T cells in acquired aplastic anemia. Findings of the study overall: Patients and controls had CD8+ Simpson's diversity values that were not significantly distinct. Some 29 CD8+ CDR3 sequences were shared between patients and controls. The CD8+CD57+ cells of patients were less diverse than their total CD4+ and CD8+ pools.

Per the germline V gene, CDR1 is LGHNA and CDR2 is YNFKEQ. Trimming left V 3 bases short and J 2 bases short, with 15 bases between. The CDR3 extends over 16 amino acids. All sequencing subjects had displayed CD8+CD57+ cell expansion on flow cytometry. Each of the patients presented with severe acquired aplastic anemia. Untreated patients provided the blood samples, with no therapy given before sampling. The template for TCR beta VDJ and CDR3 sequence profiling was genomic DNA. A single record per CDR3 protein comes from TCRdb applying MiXCR to the reads. The table shows 16,000 or so distinct CDR3 sequences, with more than 30% occurring only once. There are many counts of this clonotype. What it recognizes is unknown.

Sequenced input: CD8+CD57+ T cells sorted from PBMCs. Sample subset: bead-enriched CD8+CD57+ effector memory T cells from SAA patients. The source of this sequence is a human donor with aplastic anemia. This chain joins TRBV4-2 and TRBJ2-3; the D gene could be TRBD1 or TRBD2 (5 bases each). The CDR3 region is CASSHSRDANTDTQYF. In nucleotides, the CDR3 is TGTGCCAGCAGCCACTCCCGGGACGCTAACACAGATACGCAGTATTTT.